Included here is one TCR beta chain sequence, with context. The sample is drawn from a study of cytomegalovirus exposure and HLA in healthy donors. This CDR3 is built from 17 residues. Germline lookup yields CDR1 MGHRA and CDR2 YSYEKL. V shed 5 bases and J shed 0 bases, with 19 bases lying between them. The primer mix had 60 Vbeta and 13 Jbeta primers. Per the authors' pipeline: In a later analysis, around 87 million unique TCR beta chains included roughly 11 million shared by two or more donors. Repertoires were generated with immunoSEQ multiplex PCR, while TCRdb's copy carries only in-frame clones and drops some. V, J and clone size are taken as reported in that table, and D and trimming were inferred from the DNA itself. The sample holds approximately 88,000 clones, 70% to 80% seen once.

The chain is built from TRBV4-1 and TRBJ1-1; TRBD1 might be the D (5 bases). The TCR comes from a man aged 25-45 years in good health and CMV-seronegative. The sequencing input was PBMCs. Written as DNA, the CDR3 is TGCGCCAGCAGCTTTTCCCCAAAAGGGGAATTGAACACTGAAGCTTTCTTT. Its translation is CASSFSPKGELNTEAFF.